The clone carrying this TCR beta chain has just one count. Its specificity is not known. Germline is not matched at one junction end, which may reflect a read error. This sample was taken from a study of CD8+CD57+ T cells in acquired aplastic anemia. Study-wide points: CD8+ Simpson's diversity showed no significant patient-control difference.

Genomic DNA constituted the template upon which TCR beta VDJ and CDR3 profiling was performed. TCRdb independently ran MiXCR on the reads; one entry per CDR3 protein. The table includes just over 400,000 distinct CDR3 sequences, approximately 70% detected once. This CDR3 region has 15 residues. Germline CDR1 reads LNHNV; CDR2 reads YYDKDF (reference sequence). The chain links TRBV15 to TRBJ2-3; 7 bases match TRBD1. The material sequenced was sorted CD4+, CD8+, or CD8+CD57+ T cells (not recorded which) from PBMCs. The TCR comes from a human donor in good health, serving as a control. CDR3 amino acids: CASSRDSQQTDTQYF. CDR3 in DNA: TGTGCCAGCAGCCGGGACAGCCAGCAGACAGATACGCAGTATTTC.